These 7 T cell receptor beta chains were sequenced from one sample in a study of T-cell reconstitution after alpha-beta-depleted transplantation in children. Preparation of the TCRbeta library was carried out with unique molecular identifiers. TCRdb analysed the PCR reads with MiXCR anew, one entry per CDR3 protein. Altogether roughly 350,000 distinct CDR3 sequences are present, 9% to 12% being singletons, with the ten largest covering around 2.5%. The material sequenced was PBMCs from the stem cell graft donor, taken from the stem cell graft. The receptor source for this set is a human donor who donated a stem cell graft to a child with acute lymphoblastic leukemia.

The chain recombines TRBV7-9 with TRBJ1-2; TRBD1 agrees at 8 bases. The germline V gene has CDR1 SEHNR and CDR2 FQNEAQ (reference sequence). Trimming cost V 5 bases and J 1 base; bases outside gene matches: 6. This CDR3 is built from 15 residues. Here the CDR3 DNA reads TGTGCCAGCAGCACGCGGACAGGGATTAACTATGGCTACACCTTC. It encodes CASSTRTGINYGYTF. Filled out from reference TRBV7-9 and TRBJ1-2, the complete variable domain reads DTGVSQNPRHKITKRGQNVTFRCDPISEHNRLYWYRQTLGQGPEFLTYFQNEAQLEKSRLLSDRFSAERPKGSFSTLEIQRTEQGDSAMYLCASSTRTGINYGYTFGSGTRLTVV.

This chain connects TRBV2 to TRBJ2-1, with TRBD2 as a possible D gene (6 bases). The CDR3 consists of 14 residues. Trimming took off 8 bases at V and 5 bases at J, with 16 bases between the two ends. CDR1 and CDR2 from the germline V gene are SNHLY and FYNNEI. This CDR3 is CASGSLAGNNEQFF. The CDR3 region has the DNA TGTGCCAGCGGAAGCTTGGCGGGAAACAATGAGCAGTTCTTC. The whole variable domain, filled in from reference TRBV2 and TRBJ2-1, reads EPEVTQTPSHQVTQMGQEVILRCVPISNHLYFYWYRQILGQKVEFLVSFYNNEISEKSEIFDDQFSVERPDGSNFTLKIRSTKLEDSAMYFCASGSLAGNNEQFFGPGTRLTVL.

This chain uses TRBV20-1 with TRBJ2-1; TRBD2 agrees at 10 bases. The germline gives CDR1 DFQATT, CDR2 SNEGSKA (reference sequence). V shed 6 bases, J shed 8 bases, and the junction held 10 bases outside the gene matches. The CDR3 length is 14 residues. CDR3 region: CSAKREGLRDEQFF. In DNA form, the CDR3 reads TGCAGTGCAAAGCGGGAGGGCCTCCGGGATGAGCAGTTCTTC.

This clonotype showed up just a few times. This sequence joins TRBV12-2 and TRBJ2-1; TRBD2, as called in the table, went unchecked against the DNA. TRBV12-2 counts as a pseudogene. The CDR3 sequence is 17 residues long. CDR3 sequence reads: CASRLAAFSGAHNEQFF. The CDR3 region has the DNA TGTGCAAGTCGCTTAGCGGCCTTCAGCGGGGCCCACAATGAGCAGTTCTTC.

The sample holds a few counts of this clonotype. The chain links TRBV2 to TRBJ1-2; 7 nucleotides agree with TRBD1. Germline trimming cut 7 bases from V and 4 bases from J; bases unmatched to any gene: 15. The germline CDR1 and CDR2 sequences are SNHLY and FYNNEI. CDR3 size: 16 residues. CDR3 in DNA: TGTGCCAGCACCGCAGGGGGTAACGGGGTCCTCTATGGCTACACCTTC. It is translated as CASTAGGNGVLYGYTF.

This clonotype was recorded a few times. CDR3: CASSLSGGTVVYEQYF. CDR3 DNA: TGTGCCAGCAGTTTATCCGGGGGGACAGTTGTCTACGAGCAGTACTTC. This chain joins TRBV27 and TRBJ2-7; tentatively, D is TRBD1 or TRBD2 (7 bases each). Germline CDR1 is MNHEY and CDR2 is SMNVEV (reference sequence). The CDR3 spans 16 residues. Trimming removed 0 bases at V and 3 bases at J, with 15 bases between.

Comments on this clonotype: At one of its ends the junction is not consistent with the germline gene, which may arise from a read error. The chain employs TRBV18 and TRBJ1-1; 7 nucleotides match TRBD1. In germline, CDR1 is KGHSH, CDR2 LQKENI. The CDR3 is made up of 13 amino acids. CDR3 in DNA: TGTGCCAGCTCTGACAGGGAGAACACTAAAGCTTTCTTT. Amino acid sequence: CASSDRENTKAFF.